The source of this TCR beta chain is a study of early T cells in non-severe SARS-CoV-2 infection. V was pared by 6 bases and J by 8 bases, with 17 bases between. This CDR3 has 13 amino acids. This clonotype was found many times. What it recognizes is unknown. Unique molecular identifiers were attached to individual cDNA molecules. Via MiXCR, TCRdb re-called the 5' RACE reads, giving one row per CDR3 protein. The sample has tens of thousands of distinct CDR3 sequences, 6.2% seen once. Points from the study as a whole: VDJdb-based matching was biased toward anti-spike CD8 responses and missed private and CD4 specificities.

This chain links TRBV12-3 or TRBV12-4 with TRBJ2-7, with D perhaps TRBD1 (6 bases). The origin of this receptor is an adult who was a healthcare worker with PCR-confirmed SARS-CoV-2 infection or an uninfected control (not recorded which). The sample in question was whole blood, obtained at baseline. CDR3 bases: TGTGCCAGCAGCCCTACAGGGCCCGGGAAGCAGTACTTC. This codes for CASSPTGPGKQYF.